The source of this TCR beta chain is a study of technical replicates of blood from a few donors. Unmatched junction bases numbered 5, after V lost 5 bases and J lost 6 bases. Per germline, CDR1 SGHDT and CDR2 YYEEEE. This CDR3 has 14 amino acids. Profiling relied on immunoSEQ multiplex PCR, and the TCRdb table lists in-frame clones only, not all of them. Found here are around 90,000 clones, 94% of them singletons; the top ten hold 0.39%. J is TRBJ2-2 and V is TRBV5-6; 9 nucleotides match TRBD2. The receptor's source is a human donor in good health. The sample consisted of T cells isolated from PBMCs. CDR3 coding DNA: TGTGCCAGCAGACGAGCGGGAGGTTCCGGGGAGCTGTTTTTT. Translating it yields CASRRAGGSGELFF.